This TCR beta chain was recovered during a study of shared clonotypes between healthy human individuals. In regard to this clone: Its cognate antigen is unknown. The same CDR3 is also encoded by other DNA sequences in this sample.

Study results and limitations: The sharing of about 5.3% of naive CD4 clonotypes was seen across a handful of donors.

Researchers ran the assay at a deep level. The sorted-subset replicate PCRs were given around 190 ng DNA, which is tens of thousands of T cell genomes. Authors' analysis steps: ImmunoSEQ supplied junction-only sequences lacking quality scores, so filtering was different. Sequenced by immunoSEQ multiplex PCR; TCRdb stores in-frame clones only, minus some. The V and J calls and clone size come from that table; D and trimming were worked out from the DNA. Counted here are 2,500,000 or so clones, over 85% occurring once; the ten biggest clones make up about 0.38%. The length of the CDR3 is 16 residues. V lost 5 bases to trimming and J lost 2 bases; unmatched junction nucleotides: 6. The germline V gene has CDR1 SEHNR and CDR2 FQNEAQ (reference sequence).

The sequenced sample was naive CD4+ T cells from PBMCs. Noted subset: CD45RA+ positively selected. This rearrangement joins TRBV7-9 to TRBJ2-3, with 11 positions matching TRBD2. This receptor was obtained from a man between 18 and 29 years old in good health. Some clones in this sample may be carry-over from other donors' samples. CDR3 residues: CASSLTSGRSTDTQYF. In DNA form, the CDR3 reads TGTGCCAGCAGCCTCACTAGCGGGAGATCCACAGATACGCAGTATTTT.